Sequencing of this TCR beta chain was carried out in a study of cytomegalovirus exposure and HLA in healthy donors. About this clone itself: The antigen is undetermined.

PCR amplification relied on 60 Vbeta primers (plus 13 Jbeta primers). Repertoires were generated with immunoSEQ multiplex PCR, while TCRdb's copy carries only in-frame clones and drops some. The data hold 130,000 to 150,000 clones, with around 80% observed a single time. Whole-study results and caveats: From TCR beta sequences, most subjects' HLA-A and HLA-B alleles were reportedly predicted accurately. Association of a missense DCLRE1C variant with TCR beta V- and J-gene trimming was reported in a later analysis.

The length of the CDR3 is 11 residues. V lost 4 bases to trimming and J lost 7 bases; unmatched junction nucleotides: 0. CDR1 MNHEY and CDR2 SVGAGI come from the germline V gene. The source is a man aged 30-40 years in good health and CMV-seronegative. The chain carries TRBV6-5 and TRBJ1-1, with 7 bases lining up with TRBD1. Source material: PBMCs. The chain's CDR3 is CASSSGGEAFF. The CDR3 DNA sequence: TGTGCCAGCAGTTCAGGGGGTGAAGCTTTCTTT.